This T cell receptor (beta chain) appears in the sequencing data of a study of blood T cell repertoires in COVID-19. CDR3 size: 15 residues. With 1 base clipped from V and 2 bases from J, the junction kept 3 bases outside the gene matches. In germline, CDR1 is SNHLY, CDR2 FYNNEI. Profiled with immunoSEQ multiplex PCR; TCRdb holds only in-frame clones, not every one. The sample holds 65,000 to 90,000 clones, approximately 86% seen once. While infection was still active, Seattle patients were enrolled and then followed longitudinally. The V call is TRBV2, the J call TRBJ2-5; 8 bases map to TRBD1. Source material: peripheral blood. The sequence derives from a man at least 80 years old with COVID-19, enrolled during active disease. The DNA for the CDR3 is TGTGCCAGCAGTGAAGGGGGACAGGCACAAGAGACCCAGTACTTC. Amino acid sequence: CASSEGGQAQETQYF.